This entry describes one T cell receptor beta chain. The data were taken from a study of blood T cell repertoires in COVID-19. Background on the study: Whether acute or convalescent, the COVID-19 samples came from the United States, Italy and Spain.

Participant age was roughly 18 to 95 years, and participants resided in fewer than 30 US areas. Cohorts were determined from participant-reported clinical history. CDR1 MNHEY and CDR2 SVGAGI come from the germline V gene. The CDR3 consists of 12 residues. With 8 bases removed from V and 3 bases from J, the gap between germline ends came to 11 bases. The assay was immunoSEQ multiplex PCR, and TCRdb's table has in-frame clones only and misses some. The table shows roughly 130,000 clones, with 70% to 90% occurring only once. Sequencing was done on a sample of PBMCs or T cells enriched from blood (not recorded which). The sequence was collected from a woman between 45 and 65 years old who had recovered from COVID-19. The genes are TRBV6-5 and TRBJ2-7; TRBD2 is a possible D gene (5 bases). DNA of the CDR3: TGTGCCAGCTTTAGAGGGATCTACGAGCAGTACTTC. This translates into CASFRGIYEQYF.